These 2 T cell receptor beta chains came from one sample sequenced in a study of CD8+ T cells in alopecia areata. The treatment here: oral pan-JAK inhibitor, 5-10 mg twice daily. In each case, RNA was isolated and then reverse transcribed into cDNA as the sequencing template. The method was immunoSEQ multiplex PCR; TCRdb's version includes in-frame clones alone and lacks a portion of them. The table has 200,000 to 250,000 clones, under 60% seen once; the top ten hold roughly 1.5%. Material: CD4+ T cells sorted from blood, obtained at week 4, from a patient treated with tofacitinib. These receptors were obtained from a human donor with alopecia areata.

The chain is built from TRBV30 and TRBJ2-1, with D perhaps matching TRBD2 (6 bases). This CDR3 is built from 12 residues. The V gene's germline CDR1 is GTSNPN and CDR2 SVGIG (reference sequence). Deletions cut 5 bases from V and 7 bases from J, with 12 bases between. The CDR3 protein is CAWGTPPNEQFF. The CDR3 coding sequence is TGTGCCTGGGGGACTCCACCAAATGAGCAGTTCTTC.

This clone was seen many times. The chain uses TRBV25-1 and TRBJ2-7, with unresolved D. Germline lookup yields CDR1 MGHDK and CDR2 SYGVNS. The CDR3 is 11 residues long. V gave up 7 bases and J gave up 3 bases, with 7 bases separating them. Here the CDR3 DNA reads TGTGCCAGCAAAAGGAACTACGAGCAGTACTTC. Residues: CASKRNYEQYF.